Following are 23 T cell receptor beta chains from one sample sequenced in a study of blood T cell repertoires in COVID-19. This table comes from immunoSEQ multiplex PCR, and its TCRdb copy is limited to in-frame clones, with some not included. The sample yields fewer than 500,000 clones, around 90% seen once. Sequencing was carried out using peripheral blood. These receptors were taken from a man in his late teens or twenties with COVID-19, enrolled during active disease.

This chain's CDR3 is CASSEGVLRSYEQYF. The DNA of the CDR3 is TGTGCCAGCAGTGAAGGGGTTTTGAGGTCCTACGAGCAGTACTTC. The chain employs TRBV2 and TRBJ2-7, with D hard to call. Germline V gene sequence: CDR1 SNHLY, CDR2 FYNNEI. Between the trimmed V and J ends, which lost 1 base and 1 base, there was a span of 11 bases. The CDR3 consists of 15 residues.

The chain joins TRBV4-1 to TRBJ1-2, with unresolved D. CDR1 is MGHRA, CDR2 YSYEKL, per germline. The CDR3 runs to 14 residues. V was clipped by 1 base and J by 1 base, with 7 bases between them. For the CDR3, the DNA is TGCGCCAGCAGCCAAGGCACTCTTAACTATGGCTACACCTTC. This encodes CASSQGTLNYGYTF.

The chain has TRBV4-1 and TRBJ2-5; 8 bases are shared with TRBD2. The CDR3 is 17 amino acids. V trimming: 2 bases; J trimming: 0 bases; junction bases outside the gene matches: 8. The germline gives CDR1 MGHRA, CDR2 YSYEKL. Here the CDR3 reads CASSQYEASGYQETQYF. The CDR3 DNA follows: TGCGCCAGCAGCCAATACGAAGCTAGCGGGTACCAAGAGACCCAGTACTTC.

This chain joins TRBV15 and TRBJ2-7; the D gene is possibly TRBD1 (5 bases). The CDR3 length is 14 residues. Germline V gene data show CDR1 as LNHNV and CDR2 as YYDKDF (reference sequence). V was cut by 0 bases and J by 4 bases, with 10 bases left in between. CDR3 nucleotides: TGTGCCACCAGCAGAGACAGGGCGGAGTACGAGCAGTACTTC. It encodes CATSRDRAEYEQYF.

This clone occurred once. V gene TRBV30 combines with J gene TRBJ1-5; 10 positions agree with TRBD1. The germline V gene has CDR1 GTSNPN and CDR2 SVGIG (reference sequence). This CDR3 spans 14 amino acids. J was trimmed by 6 bases and V by 1 base; bases with no gene match: 3. The CDR3 loop reads CAWSAGQGLQPQHF. The DNA for the CDR3 is TGTGCCTGGAGTGCGGGACAGGGGCTTCAGCCCCAGCATTTT.

Turning to this clone: Other nucleotide sequences from this sample produce the same CDR3. The chain has TRBV2 and TRBJ2-3; 10 nucleotides agree with TRBD1. Per the germline V gene, CDR1 is SNHLY and CDR2 is FYNNEI. Trimming removed 4 bases from V and 3 bases from J; junction bases left unmatched: 1. This CDR3 spans 14 amino acids. The CDR3 nucleotides are TGTGCCAGCAGTGGGACAGGGGGTACAGATACGCAGTATTTT. It translates to CASSGTGGTDTQYF.

The J gene is TRBJ2-7, the V gene TRBV7-9; TRBD1 agrees at 7 bases. The trim removed 5 bases at V and 4 bases at J, leaving 8 bases unmatched. The CDR3 covers 14 residues. CDR1 is SEHNR, CDR2 FQNEAQ, per germline (reference sequence). Here the CDR3 DNA reads TGTGCCAGCAGCCCAAGTGCAGGGGGATACGAGCAGTACTTC. This codes for CASSPSAGGYEQYF.

This chain connects TRBV2 to TRBJ1-1; 7 nucleotides align to TRBD1. The CDR3 is made up of 14 amino acids. Germline lookup yields CDR1 SNHLY and CDR2 FYNNEI. J lost 2 bases, V lost 8 bases, and 8 bases had no gene match. The CDR3 nucleotides are TGTGCCAGCGGGGACAGCAAAACTAACACTGAAGCTTTCTTT. As protein: CASGDSKTNTEAFF.

The chain carries TRBV9 and TRBJ2-5; D may be TRBD1 (6 bases). Looked up from germline, CDR1 is SGDLS and CDR2 is YYNGEE. V was cut by 3 bases and J by 2 bases, with 11 bases left in between. The CDR3 has 14 amino acids. The CDR3 loop is CASSGTGTQETQYF. The CDR3 bases are TGTGCCAGCAGCGGAACCGGGACACAAGAGACCCAGTACTTC.

V gene TRBV9 combines with J gene TRBJ2-1; 11 positions match TRBD2. Germline V lookup: CDR1 SGDLS, CDR2 YYNGEE. This CDR3 has 15 residues. Germline trimming cut 1 base from V and 9 bases from J; bases unmatched to any gene: 6. The CDR3 DNA is TGTGCCAGCAGCGTAACTAGCGGGAGCTACGGTGAGCAGTTCTTC. It codes for CASSVTSGSYGEQFF.

The genes are TRBV19 and TRBJ1-2; possible D gene TRBD1, 5 bases. Per germline, CDR1 LNHDA and CDR2 SQIVND (reference sequence). Trimming stripped 4 bases from V and 4 bases from J, with 10 bases between. The CDR3 consists of 13 residues. The CDR3 DNA sequence: TGTGCCAGTAGTAAGGGGCGGTCCTATGGCTACACCTTC. Translation: CASSKGRSYGYTF. The full variable domain, completed using reference TRBV19 and TRBJ1-2, is DGGITQSPKYLFRKEGQNVTLSCEQNLNHDAMYWYRQDPGQGLRLIYYSQIVNDFQKGDIAEGYSVSREKKESFPLTVTSAQKNPTAFYLCASSKGRSYGYTFGSGTRLTVV.

The J gene is TRBJ1-6, the V gene TRBV5-6; D might be TRBD1 (5 bases). V lost 4 bases and J 9 bases, leaving 20 bases between the germline ends. CDR3 size: 16 residues. Germline CDR1 and CDR2: SGHDT and YYEEEE. The CDR3 loop is CASSPWGDGFGSPLHF. CDR3 coding DNA: TGTGCCAGCAGCCCCTGGGGGGACGGATTCGGTTCACCCCTCCACTTT.

This chain joins TRBV3-1 (or the pseudogene TRBV3-2) and TRBJ2-1; 9 bases align to TRBD2. CDR3 length: 16 residues. Per germline, CDR1 LGHDT and CDR2 YNNKEL (reference sequence). Losses at the gene ends were 4 bases for V and 4 bases for J; bases not matched to a gene: 8. In DNA, the CDR3 is TGTGCCAGCAGCCCCCTGGTAGCGGGGGCTTACAATGAGCAGTTCTTC. Its protein product is CASSPLVAGAYNEQFF.

In DNA form, the CDR3 reads TGCAGTGCTAGTTTCCGGAGGAACACTGAAGCTTTCTTT. Its translation is CSASFRRNTEAFF. The V and J genes are TRBV20-1 and TRBJ1-1; unclear D gene. The CDR3 totals 13 residues. Germline CDR1 is DFQATT and CDR2 is SNEGSKA (reference sequence). Trimming pared 3 bases from V and 1 base from J, leaving 9 bases between.

The chain recombines TRBV5-4 with TRBJ2-2; 16 bases line up with TRBD2. V lost 4 bases to trimming and J lost 3 bases; unmatched junction nucleotides: 9. Germline CDR1 reads SGHNT; CDR2 reads YYREEE (reference sequence). CDR3 length: 19 amino acids. The CDR3: CASSKPGLAGGQYTGELFF. CDR3 bases: TGTGCCAGCAGCAAGCCGGGACTAGCGGGAGGGCAGTACACCGGGGAGCTGTTTTTT.

This clone has a single count. V is TRBV7-9 and J is TRBJ1-4; D call uncertain. Germline V gene lookup returns CDR1 SEHNR and CDR2 FQNEAQ (reference sequence). The CDR3 extends over 14 amino acids. Trimming removed 2 bases at V and 8 bases at J, with 12 bases between. The CDR3: CASSLTQTGEKLFF. The DNA of the CDR3 is TGTGCCAGCAGCTTAACCCAAACCGGGGAAAAACTGTTTTTT. The full variable domain, its missing parts supplied by reference TRBV7-9 and TRBJ1-4, is DTGVSQNPRHKITKRGQNVTFRCDPISEHNRLYWYRQTLGQGPEFLTYFQNEAQLEKSRLLSDRFSAERPKGSFSTLEIQRTEQGDSAMYLCASSLTQTGEKLFFGSGTQLSVL.

This chain connects TRBV10-2 to TRBJ2-2, with a tentative D call TRBD1 (5 bases). The CDR3 consists of 13 residues. V shed 6 bases and J shed 4 bases, with 9 bases lying between them. Germline loops: CDR1 WSHSY, CDR2 SAAADI. CDR3 protein: CASRPTVTGELFF. In DNA form, the CDR3 reads TGCGCCAGCAGACCGACAGTCACCGGGGAGCTGTTTTTT.

The chain combines TRBV7-6 with TRBJ2-7; TRBD2 matches at 10 bases. Trimming removed 5 bases from V and 6 bases from J; junction bases left unmatched: 13. Germline V lookup: CDR1 SGHVS, CDR2 FNYEAQ. The CDR3 length is 16 residues. CDR3: CASSPKTEAGGGEQYF. CDR3 nucleotides: TGTGCCAGCAGCCCGAAGACGGAAGCGGGAGGGGGCGAGCAGTACTTC.

Points on this clone: Just one base apart from a much larger clone, this may be a read error. The J gene is TRBJ1-1, the V gene TRBV7-9; 9 bases line up with TRBD1. The V gene end was trimmed by 4 bases and the J gene end by 3 bases; junction bases not matched to a gene: 0. Germline loops: CDR1 SEHNR, CDR2 FQNEAQ (reference sequence). The CDR3 sequence is 13 residues long. CDR3 sequence reads: CASSWTGDTEAFF. The CDR3 DNA is TGTGCCAGCAGCTGGACAGGGGACACTGAAGCTTTCTTT.

The chain links TRBV5-4 to TRBJ1-2; TRBD1 aligns across 7 bases. Losses at the gene ends were 3 bases for V and 4 bases for J; bases not matched to a gene: 12. Germline-derived CDR1 and CDR2 are SGHNT and YYREEE (reference sequence). There are 16 residues in the CDR3. CDR3 residues: CASSSPRGTVLYGYTF. The DNA of the CDR3 is TGTGCCAGCAGCTCCCCCCGAGGGACAGTACTCTATGGCTACACCTTC.

The chain has TRBV5-4 and TRBJ2-2, with 9 bases that match TRBD2. The CDR3 has 16 residues. The germline V gene encodes CDR1 SGHNT and CDR2 YYREEE (reference sequence). Trimming cost V 4 bases and J 2 bases; bases outside gene matches: 6. The CDR3 DNA sequence: TGTGCCAGCAGCGGCGGTAGCGGGGGAAACACCGGGGAGCTGTTTTTT. This codes for CASSGGSGGNTGELFF.

The rearrangement uses TRBV7-9 and TRBJ2-1; the D gene is possibly TRBD2 (5 bases). The CDR3 sequence is 16 residues long. V lost 1 base and J lost 4, with 14 bases in between. The germline V gene has CDR1 SEHNR and CDR2 FQNEAQ (reference sequence). The CDR3 loop reads CASSLVPGRRYNEQFF. In DNA, the CDR3 is TGTGCCAGCAGCTTAGTTCCGGGGAGAAGATACAATGAGCAGTTCTTC.

The V and J genes are TRBV27 and TRBJ2-7; 9 bases line up with TRBD1. The CDR3 loop spans 18 amino acids. Germline CDR1 reads MNHEY; CDR2 reads SMNVEV (reference sequence). The junction had 21 bases not matched to a gene; V was cut back by 3 bases and J by 9 bases. The CDR3 DNA follows: TGTGCCAGCAGTTTGCTTGGCGTACGGGACAGGGAGTTTTTCGGGCAGTACTTC. Translating gives CASSLLGVRDREFFGQYF.